Sequencing of this T cell receptor beta chain was carried out in a study of response to subunit inactivated influenza vaccine (dated by TCRdb to the late 2010s). Regarding the complete study: Deep quantitative T cell receptor repertoire profiling was used in the study to track responses to a trivalent subunit inactivated influenza vaccine.

CDR1 and CDR2 are read off the germline V gene as ENHRY and SYGVKD. The CDR3 numbers 12 residues from cysteine through phenylalanine. CDR3 DNA is the only sequence kept; it has 36 bases, read in frame from the first base. V lost 8 bases and J lost 4 bases; the stretch between them is 10 bases long. This clonotype was observed a few times. The clone's antigen remains unknown. Within one base of it there is no much larger clone, and no base qualities were kept. Overall study outcomes, separate from this receptor: The authors proposed that each seasonal influenza vaccination may bring in only a limited number of new T cells.

Receptors were amplified or captured by RT-PCR. Sequenced using an Illumina HiSeq 2500. The raw public reads went through TCRdb reprocessing: fastp at Q25, MiXCR clone calling, in-frame beta chains kept. Rows are unified per CDR3 protein, each entry keeping the most common DNA and genes. The sample table records around 570,000 distinct CDR3 sequences; about 11% of these occur just once. Together, the top ten hold approximately 10% of the sample. The same specimen was also included in a second study, on T cells expressing NK-cell markers. Reported in the second study: TCR beta cDNA libraries were made by 5'RACE template switching that added a universal primer site and unique molecular identifiers. Three sorted T-cell subsets (CD3+CD56+NKG2C+, CD3+CD56+NKG2C- and CD3+CD56-NKG2C+) from 8 or 9 donors had their TCR beta-chain repertoires profiled. Of the eight sequenced donors, seven were found to be HCMV-seropositive and one was found to be HCMV-seronegative. In several experiments an anti-gammadeltaTCR antibody was added to restrict sorting to alphabetaTCR-expressing T cells. In more than 5 donors, the dominant CD3+CD56+NKG2C+ clonotypes ranked among the top 10 CD8+ clonotypes, making up roughly 1.0-8% of CD8+ T cells. Those dominant clonotypes were again the most abundant among CD3+CD56-NKG2C+ cells in a handful of donors, at roughly 25-65%. It remained unclear whether the expanded NKG2C-expressing T cell clones were specific for HCMV antigens. The study sequenced eight donors, all healthy volunteers chosen at random: three men and five women. HCMV-specific IgG was detected in serum with a commercial ELISA kit to determine HCMV serostatus. Ficoll density gradient centrifugation was used to isolate peripheral blood mononuclear cells from blood. For five to seven donors, bulk peripheral blood T-cell repertoires were also sequenced from unsorted PBMC. cDNA synthesis was primed from the TCR beta constant segment and was followed by two successive PCR amplification steps. Sequencing of the libraries produced 2 x 150 bp reads on Illumina HiSeq 2000/2500, MiSeq or NextSeq. MIGEC handled demultiplexing of the reads and grouping by UMI, while MiTCR was used to assemble and quantify clonotypes. To remove erroneous sequences, TCR cDNA sequences were retained only when supported by two or more reads. Downstream repertoire analysis used the tcR package, and clonotypes were matched across fractions by CDR3 nucleotide sequence plus V segment. VDJmatch was used to annotate antigen specificity against VDJdb, with one amino acid substitution in CDR3 allowed.

The rearrangement joined TRBV10-3 to TRBJ2-3, with the D gene not confidently named. The sequencing used PBMCs from blood, collected on the day of vaccination. This receptor was obtained from a man between 50 and 59 years old who received an inactivated influenza vaccine. Donor details come from another sample of the same person, matched by shared clones. This receptor carries the CDR3 CAISENADTQYF. The nucleotide sequence reads as follows: TGTGCCATCTCCGAAAACGCAGATACGCAGTATTTT.